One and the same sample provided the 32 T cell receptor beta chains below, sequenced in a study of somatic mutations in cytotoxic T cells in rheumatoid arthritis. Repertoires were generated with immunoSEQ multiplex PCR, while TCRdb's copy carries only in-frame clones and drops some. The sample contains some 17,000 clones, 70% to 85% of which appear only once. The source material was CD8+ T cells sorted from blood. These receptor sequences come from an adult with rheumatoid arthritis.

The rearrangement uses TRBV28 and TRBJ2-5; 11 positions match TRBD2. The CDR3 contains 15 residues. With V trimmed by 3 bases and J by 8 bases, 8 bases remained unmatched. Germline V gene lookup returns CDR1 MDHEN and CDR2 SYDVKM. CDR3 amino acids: CASSFNPGLAETQYF. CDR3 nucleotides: TGTGCCAGCAGTTTCAACCCGGGACTAGCGGAAACCCAGTACTTC.

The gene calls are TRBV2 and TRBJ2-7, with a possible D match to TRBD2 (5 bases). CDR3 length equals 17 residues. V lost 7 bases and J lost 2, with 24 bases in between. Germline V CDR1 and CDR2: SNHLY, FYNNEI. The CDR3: CASIFTVGGRNAYEQYF. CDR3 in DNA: TGTGCCAGCATCTTCACGGTTGGCGGGCGTAACGCCTACGAGCAGTACTTC.

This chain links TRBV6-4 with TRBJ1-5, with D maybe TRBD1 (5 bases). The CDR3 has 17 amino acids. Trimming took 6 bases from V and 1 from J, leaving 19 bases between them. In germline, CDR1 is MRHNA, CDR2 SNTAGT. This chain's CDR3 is CASRRWGVCVSNQPQHF. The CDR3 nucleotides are TGTGCCAGCAGGAGGTGGGGGGTATGTGTGAGCAATCAGCCCCAGCATTTT.

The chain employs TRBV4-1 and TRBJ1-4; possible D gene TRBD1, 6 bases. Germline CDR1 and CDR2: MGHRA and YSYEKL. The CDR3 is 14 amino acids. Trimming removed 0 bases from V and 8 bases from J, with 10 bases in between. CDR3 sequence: CASSQDKGGEKLFF. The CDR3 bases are TGCGCCAGCAGCCAAGATAAGGGGGGCGAAAAACTGTTTTTT.

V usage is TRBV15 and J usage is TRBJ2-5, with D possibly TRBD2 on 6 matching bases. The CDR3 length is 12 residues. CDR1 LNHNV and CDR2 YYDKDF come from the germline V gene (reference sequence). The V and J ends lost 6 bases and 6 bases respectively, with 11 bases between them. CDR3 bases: TGTGCCACCAGGGAGGGGAGCAAGACCCAGTACTTC. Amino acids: CATREGSKTQYF.

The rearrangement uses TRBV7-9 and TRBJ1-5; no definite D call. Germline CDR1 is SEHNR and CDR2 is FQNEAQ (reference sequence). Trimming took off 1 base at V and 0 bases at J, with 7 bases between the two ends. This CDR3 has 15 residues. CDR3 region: CASSLGALSNQPQHF. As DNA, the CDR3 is TGTGCCAGCAGCTTAGGGGCTCTTAGCAATCAGCCCCAGCATTTT.

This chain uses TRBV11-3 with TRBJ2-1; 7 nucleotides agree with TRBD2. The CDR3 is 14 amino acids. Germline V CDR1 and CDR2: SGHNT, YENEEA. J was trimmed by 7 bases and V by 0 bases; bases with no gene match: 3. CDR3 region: CASSLDGGRNEQFF. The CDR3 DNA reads TGTGCCAGCAGCTTAGATGGCGGGAGAAATGAGCAGTTCTTC.

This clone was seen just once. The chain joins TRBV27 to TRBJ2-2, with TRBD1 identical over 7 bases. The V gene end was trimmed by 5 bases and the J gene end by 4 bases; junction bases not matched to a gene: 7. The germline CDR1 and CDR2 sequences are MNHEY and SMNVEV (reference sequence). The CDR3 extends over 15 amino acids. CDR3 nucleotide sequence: TGTGCCAGCAGTCCGGGACAGAGGGGCACCGGGGAGCTGTTTTTT. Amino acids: CASSPGQRGTGELFF.

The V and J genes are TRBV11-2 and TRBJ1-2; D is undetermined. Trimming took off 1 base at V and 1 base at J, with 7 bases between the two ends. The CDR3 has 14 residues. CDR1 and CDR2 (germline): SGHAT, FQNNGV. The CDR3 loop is CASSLALGNYGYTF. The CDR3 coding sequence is TGTGCCAGCAGCTTAGCCCTCGGTAACTATGGCTACACCTTC.

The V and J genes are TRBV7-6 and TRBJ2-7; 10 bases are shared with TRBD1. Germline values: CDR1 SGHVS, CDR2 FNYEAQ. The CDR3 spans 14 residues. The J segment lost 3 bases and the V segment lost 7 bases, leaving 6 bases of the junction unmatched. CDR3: CASTPGQGGYEQYF. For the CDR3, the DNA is TGTGCCAGCACCCCTGGACAGGGGGGCTACGAGCAGTACTTC.

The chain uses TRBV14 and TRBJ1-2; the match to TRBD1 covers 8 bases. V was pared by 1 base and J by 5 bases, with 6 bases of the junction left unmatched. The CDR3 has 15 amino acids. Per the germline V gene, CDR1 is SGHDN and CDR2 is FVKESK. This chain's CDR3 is CASSQGQGPSYGYTF. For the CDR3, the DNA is TGTGCCAGCAGCCAAGGACAGGGGCCGAGTTATGGCTACACCTTC.

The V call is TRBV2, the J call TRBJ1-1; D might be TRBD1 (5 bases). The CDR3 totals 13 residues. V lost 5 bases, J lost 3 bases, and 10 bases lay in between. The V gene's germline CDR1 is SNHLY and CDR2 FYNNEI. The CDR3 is CASSQRTYTEAFF. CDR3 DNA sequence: TGTGCCAGCAGTCAAAGGACATACACTGAAGCTTTCTTT. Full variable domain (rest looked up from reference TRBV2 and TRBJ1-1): EPEVTQTPSHQVTQMGQEVILRCVPISNHLYFYWYRQILGQKVEFLVSFYNNEISEKSEIFDDQFSVERPDGSNFTLKIRSTKLEDSAMYFCASSQRTYTEAFFGQGTRLTVV.

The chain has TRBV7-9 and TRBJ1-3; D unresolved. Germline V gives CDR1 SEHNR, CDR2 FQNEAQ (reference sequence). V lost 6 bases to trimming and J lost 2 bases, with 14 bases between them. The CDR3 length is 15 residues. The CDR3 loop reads CASRYGGGTGNTIYF. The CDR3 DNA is TGTGCCAGCAGATACGGCGGAGGGACTGGAAACACCATATATTTT.

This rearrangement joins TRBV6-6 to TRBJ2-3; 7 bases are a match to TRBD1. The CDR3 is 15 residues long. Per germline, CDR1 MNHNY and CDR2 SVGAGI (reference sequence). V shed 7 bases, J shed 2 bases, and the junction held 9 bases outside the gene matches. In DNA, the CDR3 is TGTGCCAGCATAGGGGGCCGTTTTGTCACAGATACGCAGTATTTT. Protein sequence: CASIGGRFVTDTQYF.

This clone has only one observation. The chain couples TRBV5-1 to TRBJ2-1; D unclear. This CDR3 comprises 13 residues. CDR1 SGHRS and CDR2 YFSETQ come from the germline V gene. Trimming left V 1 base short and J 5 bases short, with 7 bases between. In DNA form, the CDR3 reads TGCGCCAGCAGCTTGAGTGGGCACAATGAGCAGTTCTTC. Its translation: CASSLSGHNEQFF.

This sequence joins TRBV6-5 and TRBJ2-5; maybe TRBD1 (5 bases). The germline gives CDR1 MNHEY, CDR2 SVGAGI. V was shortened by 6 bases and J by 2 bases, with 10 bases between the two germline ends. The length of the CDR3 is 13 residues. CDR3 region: CASRPTVQETQYF. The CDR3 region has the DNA TGTGCCAGCAGGCCGACAGTGCAAGAGACCCAGTACTTC.

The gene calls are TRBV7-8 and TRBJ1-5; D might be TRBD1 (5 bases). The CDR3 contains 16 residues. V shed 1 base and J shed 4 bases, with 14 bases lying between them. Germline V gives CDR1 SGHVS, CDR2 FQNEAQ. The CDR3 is CASSLDRPDVNQPQHF. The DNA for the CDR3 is TGTGCCAGCAGCTTAGACAGGCCGGACGTGAATCAGCCCCAGCATTTT.

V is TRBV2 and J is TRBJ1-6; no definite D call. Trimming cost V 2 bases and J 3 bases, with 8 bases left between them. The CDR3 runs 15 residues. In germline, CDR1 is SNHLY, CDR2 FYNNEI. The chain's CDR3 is CASSERAVYNSPLHF. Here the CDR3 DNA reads TGTGCCAGCAGTGAAAGGGCAGTCTATAATTCACCCCTCCACTTT.

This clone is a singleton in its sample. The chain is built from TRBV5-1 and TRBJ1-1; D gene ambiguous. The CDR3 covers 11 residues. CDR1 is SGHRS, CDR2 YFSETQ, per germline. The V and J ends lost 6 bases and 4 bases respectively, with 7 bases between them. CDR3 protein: CASTVGTEAFF. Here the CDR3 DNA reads TGCGCCAGCACAGTGGGCACTGAAGCTTTCTTT.

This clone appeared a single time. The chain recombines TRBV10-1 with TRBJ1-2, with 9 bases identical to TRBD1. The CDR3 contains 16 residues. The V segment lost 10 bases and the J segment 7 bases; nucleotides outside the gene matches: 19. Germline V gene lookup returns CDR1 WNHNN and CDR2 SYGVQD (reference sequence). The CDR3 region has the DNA TGCGCCAACCACCGGGACAGGGCCACCCGGTTTGGTGGCTACACCTTC. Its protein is CANHRDRATRFGGYTF.

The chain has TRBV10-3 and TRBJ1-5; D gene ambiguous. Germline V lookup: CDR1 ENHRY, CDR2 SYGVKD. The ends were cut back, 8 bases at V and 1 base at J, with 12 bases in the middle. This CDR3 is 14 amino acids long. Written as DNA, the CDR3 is TGTGCCATCCAGAATCAGGACAGCAATCAGCCCCAGCATTTT. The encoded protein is CAIQNQDSNQPQHF.

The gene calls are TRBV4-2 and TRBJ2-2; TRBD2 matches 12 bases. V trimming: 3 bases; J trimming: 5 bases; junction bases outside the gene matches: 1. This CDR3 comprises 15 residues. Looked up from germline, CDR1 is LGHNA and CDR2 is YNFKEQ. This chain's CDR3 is CASSHGTSGTGELFF. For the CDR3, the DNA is TGTGCCAGCAGCCACGGGACTAGCGGGACCGGGGAGCTGTTTTTT.

The CDR3 DNA reads as TGTGCCAGCCCAGCCTGGGGGGGAGACTATGAAGCTTTCTTT. Protein: CASPAWGGDYEAFF. The chain is built from TRBV6-1 and TRBJ1-1; TRBD1 is a possible D gene (5 bases). There are 14 residues in the CDR3. V lost 8 bases to trimming and J lost 7 bases, with 20 bases between them. Germline-derived CDR1 and CDR2 are MNHNS and SASEGT.

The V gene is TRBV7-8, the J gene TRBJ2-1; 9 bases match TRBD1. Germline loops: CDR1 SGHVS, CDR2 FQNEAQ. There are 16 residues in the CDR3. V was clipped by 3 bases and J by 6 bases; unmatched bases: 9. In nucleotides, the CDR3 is TGTGCCAGCAGCTTTGAGCGGGACAGGGCGGTCAATGAGCAGTTCTTC. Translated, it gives CASSFERDRAVNEQFF.

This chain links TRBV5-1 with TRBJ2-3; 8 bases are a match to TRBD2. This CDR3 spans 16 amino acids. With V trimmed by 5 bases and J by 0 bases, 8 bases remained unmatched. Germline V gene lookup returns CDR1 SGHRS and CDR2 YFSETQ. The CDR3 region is CASSTLAGGSTDTQYF. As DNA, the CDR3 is TGCGCCAGCAGTACGTTGGCGGGAGGTAGCACAGATACGCAGTATTTT.

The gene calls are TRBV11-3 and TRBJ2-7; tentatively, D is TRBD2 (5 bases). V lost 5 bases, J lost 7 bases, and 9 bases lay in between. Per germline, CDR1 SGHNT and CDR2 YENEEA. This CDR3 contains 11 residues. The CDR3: CASSLTREQYF. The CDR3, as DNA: TGTGCCAGCAGCCTTACTAGAGAGCAGTACTTC.

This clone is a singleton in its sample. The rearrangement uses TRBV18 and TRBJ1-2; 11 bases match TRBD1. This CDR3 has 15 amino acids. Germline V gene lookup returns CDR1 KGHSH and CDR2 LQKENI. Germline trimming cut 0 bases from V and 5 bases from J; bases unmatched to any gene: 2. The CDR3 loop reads CASSPPGQGAYGYTF. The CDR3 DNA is TGTGCCAGCTCACCACCCGGACAGGGGGCTTATGGCTACACCTTC.

The CDR3 here is CASSPWTSGEETQYF. Written as DNA, the CDR3 is TGTGCCAGCTCACCCTGGACTAGCGGGGAGGAGACCCAGTACTTC. This rearrangement joins TRBV18 to TRBJ2-5, with TRBD2 identical over 12 bases. V gave up 3 bases and J gave up 5 bases; unmatched junction bases: 4. CDR1 and CDR2 from the germline V gene are KGHSH and LQKENI. The CDR3 runs 15 residues.

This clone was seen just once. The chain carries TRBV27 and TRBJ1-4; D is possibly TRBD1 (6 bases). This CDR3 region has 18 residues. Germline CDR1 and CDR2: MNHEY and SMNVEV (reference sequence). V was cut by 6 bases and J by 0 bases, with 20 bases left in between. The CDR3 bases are TGTGCCAGCAGCAACTCCTTTGGGGGCGCCGCAACTAATGAAAAACTGTTTTTT. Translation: CASSNSFGGAATNEKLFF.

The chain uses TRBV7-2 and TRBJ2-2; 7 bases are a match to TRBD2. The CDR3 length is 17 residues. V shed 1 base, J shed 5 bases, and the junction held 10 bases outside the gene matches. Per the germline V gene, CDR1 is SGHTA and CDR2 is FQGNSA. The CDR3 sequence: CASSLETVYGRTGELFF. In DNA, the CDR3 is TGTGCCAGCAGCTTAGAGACGGTCTACGGGAGGACCGGGGAGCTGTTTTTT.

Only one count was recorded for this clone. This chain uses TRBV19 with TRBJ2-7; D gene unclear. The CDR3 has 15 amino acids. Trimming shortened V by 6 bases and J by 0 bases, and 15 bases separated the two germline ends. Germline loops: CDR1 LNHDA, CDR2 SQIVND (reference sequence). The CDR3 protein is CASSPILTTSYEQYF. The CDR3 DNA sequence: TGTGCCAGTAGCCCCATCCTAACAACCTCCTACGAGCAGTACTTC.

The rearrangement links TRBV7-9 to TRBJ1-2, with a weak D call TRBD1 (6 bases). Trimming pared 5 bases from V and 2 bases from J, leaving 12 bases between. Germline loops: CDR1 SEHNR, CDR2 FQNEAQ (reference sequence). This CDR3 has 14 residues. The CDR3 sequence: CASSGGGLNYGYTF. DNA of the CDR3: TGTGCCAGCAGCGGAGGGGGACTGAACTATGGCTACACCTTC.